This TCR beta chain was recovered during a study of cytomegalovirus exposure and HLA in healthy donors. Study results and caveats: Highly shared variants forming one cluster were likely a sequencing artifact. The study carried out a later analysis of TCR beta sequences. It associated approximately 17,000 of them with specific HLA alleles at a false discovery rate of 0.05. A missense DCLRE1C variant was associated with V- and J-gene trimming of TCR beta chains in a later analysis, and an independent cohort replicated the association.

On this clone: Its target is unknown.

The PCR had 60 Vbeta and 13 Jbeta primers. Some clones are missing from TCRdb's copy, which holds only in-frame ones; the method was immunoSEQ multiplex PCR. The sample consists of about 180,000 clones, roughly 75% of them appearing once. V was pared by 2 bases and J by 6 bases, with 10 bases of the junction left unmatched. The germline gives CDR1 WNHNN, CDR2 SYGVQD (reference sequence). There are 16 residues in the CDR3. The chain employs TRBV10-1 and TRBJ2-3; 8 bases line up with TRBD1. The sample was PBMCs. This receptor was obtained from a woman aged 25 to 39 in good health and CMV-seronegative. CDR3 region: CASSEGQGPKGDTQYF. CDR3 DNA sequence: TGCGCCAGCAGTGAGGGACAGGGCCCAAAAGGGGATACGCAGTATTTT.